This T cell receptor beta chain was recorded in a study of T cells in Graves' hyperthyroidism and ophthalmopathy. RNA transcripts provided the source from which TCR beta CDR3 regions were amplified. During a first-round RT-PCR of the TCR CDR3, the HTBI primer set was used. From the multiplex PCR reads, TCRdb called clonotypes with MiXCR, one entry per CDR3 protein. Of a few hundred thousand distinct CDR3 sequences in the sample, approximately 14% were seen once. Subjects aged 18 to 65 presented with newly diagnosed hyperthyroidism of less than 2 months' duration. This clonotype was recorded many times. Sequencing used blood. This receptor was taken from a woman between 40 and 50 years old with Graves' hyperthyroidism that later progressed to Graves' ophthalmopathy.

The CDR3 DNA reads as TGTGCCAGTAGTCTGGACCATTCAGGGATGTTGTATGAAAAACTGTTTTTT. Its translation is CASSLDHSGMLYEKLFF. The rearrangement links TRBV19 to TRBJ1-4; tentative D call: TRBD1 (5 bases). Trimming stripped 5 bases from V and 6 bases from J, with 22 bases between. Germline CDR1 LNHDA, CDR2 SQIVND (reference sequence). The CDR3 length is 17 residues.